These 17 T cell receptor beta chains came from one sample sequenced in a study of T-cell reconstitution after alpha-beta-depleted transplantation in children. A TCRbeta library incorporating unique molecular identifiers was prepared. TCRdb reanalysed the PCR reads using MiXCR and keeps one entry per CDR3 protein. Of 200,000 to 300,000 distinct CDR3 sequences detected, around 11% appear once; the ten largest clones hold about 2.6%. The sequencing here drew on PBMCs from the stem cell graft donor, taken from the stem cell graft. Every receptor here comes from a human donor who donated a stem cell graft to a child with acute lymphoblastic leukemia.

There are many counts of this clonotype. The chain carries TRBV5-1 and TRBJ2-1; D is ambiguous. Germline CDR1 and CDR2: SGHRS and YFSETQ. V was cut by 2 bases and J by 5 bases, with 8 bases left in between. The CDR3 covers 13 residues. CDR3 in DNA: TGCGCCAGCAGCTTAATAGGGAACAATGAGCAGTTCTTC. Amino acid sequence: CASSLIGNNEQFF.

About this clonotype: This may be a read error: a much more frequent sequence differs by one nucleotide. This chain connects TRBV9 to TRBJ2-5; perhaps TRBD1 as D (5 bases). Germline assignment: CDR1 SGDLS and CDR2 YYNGEE. The CDR3 has 15 amino acids. The CDR3 DNA sequence: TGTGCCAGCACCGTAGAAAGGGGCCCACAAGAGACCCAGTACTTC. Its translation: CASTVERGPQETQYF.

The table lists this clonotype with many counts. This chain links TRBV7-2 with TRBJ2-1; no clear D gene. The CDR3 has 12 residues. Trimming cost V 4 bases and J 8 bases, with 9 bases left between them. Germline V CDR1 and CDR2: SGHTA, FQGNSA. In DNA, the CDR3 is TGTGCCAGCAGCTCAAGGACCGATGAGCAGTTCTTC. Protein: CASSSRTDEQFF.

At least ten counts were recorded for this clonotype. V usage is TRBV7-9 and J usage is TRBJ2-3; D is unresolved. The V and J ends lost 4 bases and 4 bases respectively, with 9 bases between them. The CDR3 is made up of 13 amino acids. Germline CDR1 reads SEHNR; CDR2 reads FQNEAQ (reference sequence). The CDR3 bases are TGTGCCAGCAGCTCTAAGTGGGCAGATACGCAGTATTTT. As protein: CASSSKWADTQYF.

CDR3 DNA sequence: TGTGCCACCAGCTGGGACAGCCATAAAAGCTCTGGAAACACCATATATTTT. It encodes CATSWDSHKSSGNTIYF. The rearrangement links TRBV24-1 to TRBJ1-3; 7 positions agree with TRBD1. J was trimmed by 0 bases and V by 7 bases; bases with no gene match: 11. Germline loops: CDR1 KGHDR, CDR2 SFDVKD. This CDR3 comprises 17 residues.

In its sample, this clonotype was seen a few times. The V gene is TRBV5-1, the J gene TRBJ2-3; D is undetermined. Germline lookup yields CDR1 SGHRS and CDR2 YFSETQ. The CDR3 sequence is 13 residues long. Trimming removed 2 bases at V and 2 bases at J, with 6 bases between. The CDR3 DNA follows: TGCGCCAGCAGCTTATTTCTCACAGATACGCAGTATTTT. This encodes CASSLFLTDTQYF.

This clonotype was seen at least ten times. The chain's CDR3 is CASSFSASSGNTIYF. Written as DNA, the CDR3 is TGTGCCAGCAGCTTTTCAGCGAGCTCTGGAAACACCATATATTTT. This chain links TRBV7-8 with TRBJ1-3; D unresolved. The length of the CDR3 is 15 residues. Looked up from germline, CDR1 is SGHVS and CDR2 is FQNEAQ. The V end lost 3 bases, the J end lost 0 bases, and 9 bases lay between the germline ends.

The chain has TRBV5-1 and TRBJ2-1; 9 bases are a match to TRBD2. The trim removed 1 base at V and 6 bases at J, leaving 11 bases unmatched. Germline V CDR1 and CDR2: SGHRS, YFSETQ. This CDR3 is built from 17 residues. In nucleotides, the CDR3 is TGCGCCAGCAGCTTGAAGGGCGGGGGGGCCGGGGGCAATGAGCAGTTCTTC. This codes for CASSLKGGGAGGNEQFF.

Many counts were recorded for this clonotype. The V call is TRBV28, the J call TRBJ2-7, with D uncertain. V was cut by 3 bases and J by 1 base, with 16 bases left in between. Germline lookup yields CDR1 MDHEN and CDR2 SYDVKM. The CDR3 has 16 residues. CDR3 sequence: CASSLTFLGTSYEQYF. DNA of the CDR3: TGTGCCAGCAGTTTGACATTCCTGGGAACGTCCTACGAGCAGTACTTC. Using reference TRBV28 and TRBJ2-7 for the parts outside the CDR3, the full variable domain is DVKVTQSSRYLVKRTGEKVFLECVQDMDHENMFWYRQDPGLGLRLIYFSYDVKMKEKGDIPEGYSVSREKKERFSLILESASTNQTSMYLCASSLTFLGTSYEQYFGPGTRLTVT.

This clonotype showed up many times. The V gene is TRBV7-9, the J gene TRBJ1-6, with TRBD1 matching over 9 bases. After removal of 5 bases from V and 9 bases from J, the junction contained 2 bases not matched to a gene. The CDR3 has 13 residues. CDR1 SEHNR and CDR2 FQNEAQ come from the germline V gene (reference sequence). The CDR3 bases are TGTGCCAGCAGCGGGACAGGGACTTCACCCCTCCACTTT. Protein: CASSGTGTSPLHF.

The chain has TRBV30 and TRBJ2-2; tentatively, D is TRBD1 or TRBD2 (6 bases each). Germline V gene sequence: CDR1 GTSNPN, CDR2 SVGIG (reference sequence). This CDR3 spans 13 amino acids. Trimming removed 2 bases at V and 4 bases at J, with 8 bases between. The CDR3 nucleotides read TGTGCCTGGAGTAGGGGGGCCACCGGGGAGCTGTTTTTT. Its protein product is CAWSRGATGELFF.

This clonotype was found many times. V usage is TRBV21-1 and J usage is TRBJ1-1; the tabulated D call, TRBD1, remains unverified against the DNA. TRBV21-1 is a documented pseudogene. The CDR3 is 14 amino acids. DNA for the CDR3: TGTGCCAGCAGCCCCCGGACAGGGAACGCTGAAGCTTTCTTT. This translates into CASSPRTGNAEAFF.

This clonotype was recorded at least ten times. The chain is built from TRBV9 and TRBJ2-1; D call uncertain. CDR1 is SGDLS, CDR2 YYNGEE, per germline. The V gene lost 0 bases and the J gene lost 0 bases, with 7 bases spanning the gap. The CDR3 runs 15 residues. CDR3 nucleotide sequence: TGTGCCAGCAGCGTAGTGGTGAGCTCCTACAATGAGCAGTTCTTC. Protein: CASSVVVSSYNEQFF.

In this sample, this clonotype turned up many times. V gene TRBV7-9 combines with J gene TRBJ1-6; D remains unclear. Trimming left V 5 bases short and J 13 bases short, with 3 bases between. Germline assignment: CDR1 SEHNR and CDR2 FQNEAQ (reference sequence). The length of the CDR3 is 9 residues. CDR3 in amino acids: CASSPPLHF. Written as DNA, the CDR3 is TGTGCCAGCAGCCCCCCCCTCCACTTT.

Remarks on this clonotype: This may be a read error: a much more frequent sequence differs by one nucleotide. The chain recombines TRBV20-1 with TRBJ1-1; possibly TRBD1 for D (6 bases). Germline CDR1 reads DFQATT; CDR2 reads SNEGSKA (reference sequence). The CDR3 spans 14 residues. CDR3 sequence (DNA): TGCTGTGCTAGGGGGGGGACGTTGAACACTGAAGCTTTCTTT. The encoded protein is CCARGGTLNTEAFF.

This clonotype has at least ten counts. The V gene is TRBV20-1, the J gene TRBJ2-7; possibly TRBD2 for D (5 bases). V was clipped by 4 bases and J by 2 bases, with 12 bases between them. CDR3 length equals 13 residues. Germline CDR1 reads DFQATT; CDR2 reads SNEGSKA (reference sequence). The CDR3 coding sequence is TGCAGTGCTAATTACGGGATGGCCTACGAGCAGTACTTC. Amino acids: CSANYGMAYEQYF.

This clonotype was observed at least ten times. The V and J genes are TRBV5-5 and TRBJ2-3; D is possibly TRBD2 (6 bases). Trimming removed 8 bases from V and 3 bases from J, with 13 bases in between. The germline gives CDR1 SGHKS, CDR2 YYEKEE (reference sequence). The CDR3 totals 13 residues. The CDR3 spells CASLKGGTDTQYF. The CDR3 nucleotides read TGTGCCAGTCTAAAGGGAGGAACAGATACGCAGTATTTT.